These 5 T cell receptor beta chains were all obtained from the same sample, sequenced in a study of blood T cell repertoires in COVID-19. The table came from immunoSEQ multiplex PCR; TCRdb's copy has only in-frame clones and leaves some out. The sample has 57,000 or so clones, 70% to 85% seen once. Source material: peripheral blood. Receptor source: a woman at least 80 years old with active or convalescent COVID-19.

This clone was picked up one time. The chain joins TRBV15 to TRBJ2-7; 8 nucleotides agree with TRBD2. The trim removed 1 base at V and 2 bases at J, leaving 1 base unmatched. Germline CDR1 reads LNHNV; CDR2 reads YYDKDF (reference sequence). The CDR3 runs to 14 residues. The CDR3 reads CATSRGRGAYEQYF. The CDR3 coding sequence is TGTGCCACCAGCAGAGGGCGGGGGGCCTACGAGCAGTACTTC.

The chain recombines TRBV10-1 with TRBJ1-1, with D perhaps TRBD1 (5 bases). This CDR3 has 12 amino acids. Germline V gives CDR1 WNHNN, CDR2 SYGVQD (reference sequence). Trimming shortened V by 5 bases and J by 3 bases, and 7 bases separated the two germline ends. The CDR3 loop is CASSWGDTEAFF. The CDR3 coding sequence is TGCGCCAGCAGTTGGGGGGACACTGAAGCTTTCTTT.

The chain is built from TRBV6-5 and TRBJ2-2, with TRBD1 as a possible D gene (6 bases). CDR1 is MNHEY, CDR2 SVGAGI, per germline. This CDR3 spans 13 amino acids. Trimming left V 6 bases short and J 7 bases short, with 12 bases between. The CDR3 spells CASSLGHSGELFF. For the CDR3, the DNA is TGTGCCAGCAGCTTGGGACACAGCGGGGAGCTGTTTTTT.

In its sample, this clone was seen a few times. The CDR3 is CASNEQVNNSPLHF. CDR3 bases: TGTGCCAGTAACGAACAGGTGAATAATTCACCCCTCCACTTT. This chain joins TRBV19 and TRBJ1-6; maybe TRBD1 (5 bases). Deletions cut 7 bases from V and 5 bases from J, with 12 bases between. Germline V gene data show CDR1 as LNHDA and CDR2 as SQIVND (reference sequence). The CDR3 covers 14 residues.

This clone turned up a few times. The chain links TRBV19 to TRBJ1-4, with TRBD1 identical over 7 bases. Germline V gene lookup returns CDR1 LNHDA and CDR2 SQIVND (reference sequence). V shed 5 bases and J 5 bases; nucleotides not matched to a gene: 8. This CDR3 comprises 15 residues. The CDR3 sequence: CASSAPGQPNEKLFF. The CDR3 DNA follows: TGTGCCAGTAGTGCTCCGGGACAGCCAAATGAAAAACTGTTTTTT.